Each of the 22 T cell receptor beta chains below was sequenced from the same sample in a study of Tregs in tolerant kidney transplant recipients. TCRdb keeps only in-frame clones here, not all; method: immunoSEQ multiplex PCR. The data show some 18,000 clones, roughly two thirds seen once. What these receptors recognize is not known. The sample was Tregs from blood cultured with allogeneic cells. The receptors derive from a human donor in good health.

This clone was recorded once. CDR3 sequence: CASSLRRLSNYGYTF. The CDR3 DNA is TGCGCCAGCAGCCTGCGGAGGCTTTCTAACTATGGCTACACCTTC. This chain uses TRBV4-1 with TRBJ1-2; D remains ambiguous. V was trimmed by 4 bases and J by 0 bases, leaving 12 bases between them. In germline, CDR1 is MGHRA, CDR2 YSYEKL. This CDR3 is built from 15 residues.

The chain is built from TRBV6-5 and TRBJ2-2; unclear D gene. The germline V gene has CDR1 MNHEY and CDR2 SVGAGI. Trimming took 0 bases from V and 0 from J, leaving 8 bases between them. This CDR3 comprises 16 residues. The CDR3 sequence is CASSYSTVTNTGELFF. The CDR3 nucleotides are TGTGCCAGCAGTTACTCGACTGTTACGAACACCGGGGAGCTGTTTTTT.

The chain couples TRBV27 to TRBJ2-3, with 7 bases matching TRBD2. The CDR3 length is 17 residues. The trim removed 3 bases at V and 6 bases at J, leaving 15 bases unmatched. The germline CDR1 and CDR2 sequences are MNHEY and SMNVEV (reference sequence). The CDR3 sequence: CASSFLRPGGLRDTQYF. For the CDR3, the DNA is TGTGCCAGCAGTTTCCTTCGACCTGGGGGACTACGGGATACGCAGTATTTT.

The chain couples TRBV9 to TRBJ2-3; 10 bases fit TRBD2. CDR3 length: 16 amino acids. Germline loops: CDR1 SGDLS, CDR2 YYNGEE. V lost 0 bases, J lost 2 bases, and 3 bases stayed unmatched. CDR3: CASSVGSGRATDTQYF. CDR3 nucleotide sequence: TGTGCCAGCAGCGTAGGGAGCGGGAGGGCCACAGATACGCAGTATTTT.

In its sample, this clone was seen once. The rearrangement links TRBV30 to TRBJ2-1; D is uncertain. CDR1 GTSNPN and CDR2 SVGIG come from the germline V gene (reference sequence). The length of the CDR3 is 15 residues. Trimming shortened V by 3 bases and J by 0 bases, and 12 bases separated the two germline ends. The CDR3 DNA is TGTGCCTGGAGGGCGACGGTAATCTCCTACAATGAGCAGTTCTTC. Amino acids: CAWRATVISYNEQFF.

V and J are TRBV5-1 and TRBJ2-3; possibly TRBD1 for D (6 bases). CDR1 is SGHRS, CDR2 YFSETQ, per germline. Trimming removed 0 bases at V and 3 bases at J, with 11 bases between. This CDR3 is built from 15 residues. The CDR3 nucleotides are TGCGCCAGCAGCTTGGATAACAGGGAGACAGATACGCAGTATTTT. Its protein product is CASSLDNRETDTQYF.

This sequence joins TRBV23-1 and TRBJ2-1; D is undetermined. TRBV23-1 is noted as an ORF with a role that remains uncertain. V lost 0 bases and J 2 bases, leaving 8 bases between the germline ends. CDR3 length: 15 amino acids. The CDR3 loop is CASSQSKGPYNEQFF. CDR3 nucleotides: TGCGCCAGCAGTCAATCGAAGGGCCCCTACAATGAGCAGTTCTTC.

This clone was seen only once. The CDR3 loop reads CASSFRQGGANVLTF. CDR3 nucleotide sequence: TGTGCCAGCAGTTTTCGACAGGGCGGGGCCAACGTCCTGACTTTC. V and J are TRBV27 and TRBJ2-6; 7 bases line up with TRBD1. Germline V gene lookup returns CDR1 MNHEY and CDR2 SMNVEV (reference sequence). The CDR3 has 15 amino acids. V shed 3 bases and J 4 bases; nucleotides not matched to a gene: 3.

The rearrangement joins TRBV5-4 to TRBJ1-6, with unresolved D. V was trimmed by 0 bases and J by 8 bases, leaving 6 bases between them. Germline-derived CDR1 and CDR2 are SGHNT and YYREEE (reference sequence). The CDR3 covers 13 residues. CDR3 nucleotide sequence: TGTGCCAGCAGCTTGGCATTAGATTCACCCCTCCACTTT. It encodes CASSLALDSPLHF.

The chain has TRBV6-1 and TRBJ2-1; 9 positions match TRBD2. J gave up 4 bases and V 8 bases, and 6 bases lay outside the gene matches. CDR1 and CDR2 (germline): MNHNS, SASEGT. The CDR3 runs to 14 residues. The CDR3 reads CASRAGGQYNEQFF. CDR3 bases: TGTGCCAGCCGAGCGGGGGGTCAATACAATGAGCAGTTCTTC.

V is TRBV19 and J is TRBJ2-2; 9 nucleotides agree with TRBD2. The CDR3 totals 16 residues. J was trimmed by 5 bases and V by 4 bases; bases with no gene match: 8. Germline V gene lookup returns CDR1 LNHDA and CDR2 SQIVND (reference sequence). This CDR3 is CASSKVAGAYTGELFF. The CDR3, as DNA: TGTGCCAGTAGTAAGGTAGCGGGAGCTTATACCGGGGAGCTGTTTTTT. Filled out from reference TRBV19 and TRBJ2-2, the complete variable domain reads DGGITQSPKYLFRKEGQNVTLSCEQNLNHDAMYWYRQDPGQGLRLIYYSQIVNDFQKGDIAEGYSVSREKKESFPLTVTSAQKNPTAFYLCASSKVAGAYTGELFFGEGSRLTVL.

The V call is TRBV5-1, the J call TRBJ2-6; 8 nucleotides match TRBD1. The trim removed 4 bases at V and 1 base at J, leaving 4 bases unmatched. The CDR3 runs 16 residues. The germline CDR1 and CDR2 sequences are SGHRS and YFSETQ. The CDR3 DNA sequence: TGCGCCAGCAGCCGAAGGACAGGGTCTGGGGCCAACGTCCTGACTTTC. Its translation is CASSRRTGSGANVLTF.

The chain links TRBV21-1 to TRBJ2-1; whether TRBD2, the table's D call, matches the DNA was not checked. TRBV21-1 is designated a pseudogene. The CDR3 is 18 amino acids. The CDR3 loop reads CASSKFPLAEISNNEQFF. DNA of the CDR3: TGTGCCAGCAGCAAATTTCCACTAGCGGAAATATCGAACAATGAGCAGTTCTTC.

This clone was counted between two and nine times. CDR3 DNA sequence: TGCGCCAGCAGCCAAGAACCAGGGTCAGGCTACGAGCAGTACTTC. Protein: CASSQEPGSGYEQYF. J is TRBJ2-7 and V is TRBV4-1, with D tentatively TRBD1 (5 bases). There are 15 residues in the CDR3. The V and J ends lost 0 bases and 3 bases respectively, with 12 bases between them. The germline CDR1 and CDR2 sequences are MGHRA and YSYEKL.

The chain uses TRBV25-1 and TRBJ2-3, with TRBD2 as a possible D gene (5 bases). V dropped 1 base and J dropped 6 bases, with 11 bases sitting between them. Germline CDR1 reads MGHDK; CDR2 reads SYGVNS. This CDR3 is 14 amino acids long. CDR3 residues: CASSESPSGDTQYF. The CDR3 nucleotides are TGTGCCAGCAGTGAATCCCCCTCGGGGGATACGCAGTATTTT.

This chain joins TRBV6-5 and TRBJ2-7; D remains unclear. V was pared by 6 bases and J by 0 bases, with 15 bases between. Germline V CDR1 and CDR2: MNHEY, SVGAGI. The CDR3 runs to 15 residues. This CDR3 reads CASRPRPLSSYEQYF. DNA for the CDR3: TGTGCCAGCAGGCCCCGACCCCTGAGCTCCTACGAGCAGTACTTC.

This clone qualifies as medium-sized. V usage is TRBV9 and J usage is TRBJ1-1; D not certain. V was trimmed by 2 bases and J by 4 bases, leaving 12 bases between them. The germline V gene has CDR1 SGDLS and CDR2 YYNGEE. The CDR3 has 14 residues. CDR3 DNA sequence: TGTGCCAGCAGCGTTGACATTAAGCTCACTGAAGCTTTCTTT. Its translation is CASSVDIKLTEAFF.

Only a few counts were recorded for this clone. The chain combines TRBV19 with TRBJ2-1; 8 bases align to TRBD2. V shed 4 bases and J 4 bases; nucleotides not matched to a gene: 15. Germline V gives CDR1 LNHDA, CDR2 SQIVND (reference sequence). This CDR3 region has 18 residues. CDR3: CASSKYPSTSGGYNEQFF. In DNA, the CDR3 is TGTGCCAGTAGTAAATATCCCTCTACTTCGGGAGGGTACAATGAGCAGTTCTTC.

The chain employs TRBV29-1 and TRBJ2-3; D gene ambiguous. Germline CDR1 is SQVTM and CDR2 is ANQGSEA. The CDR3 runs 12 residues. Trimming took 6 bases from V and 1 from J, leaving 8 bases between them. The CDR3 loop is CSVSGGTDTQYF. For the CDR3, the DNA is TGCAGCGTCTCTGGGGGCACAGATACGCAGTATTTT.

The chain is built from TRBV5-1 and TRBJ2-7; perhaps TRBD2 as D (6 bases). The CDR3 loop spans 13 amino acids. Trimming pared 2 bases from V and 2 bases from J, leaving 8 bases between. Looked up from germline, CDR1 is SGHRS and CDR2 is YFSETQ. CDR3 coding DNA: TGCGCCAGCAGCTTATCGGGGGCCTACGAGCAGTACTTC. It translates to CASSLSGAYEQYF.

V usage is TRBV6-5 and J usage is TRBJ2-3; 7 nucleotides match TRBD2. Germline-derived CDR1 and CDR2 are MNHEY and SVGAGI. This CDR3 spans 14 amino acids. J was trimmed by 6 bases and V by 8 bases; bases with no gene match: 11. In DNA form, the CDR3 reads TGTGCCAGCTCCAGGGAGCGGGGCCGGGATACGCAGTATTTT. Its protein is CASSRERGRDTQYF.

Within the sample, this clone is medium-sized. J is TRBJ2-7 and V is TRBV6-6, with 9 nucleotides matching TRBD2. This CDR3 region has 16 residues. Germline V gene data show CDR1 as MNHNY and CDR2 as SVGAGI (reference sequence). V trimming: 6 bases; J trimming: 2 bases; junction bases outside the gene matches: 11. The CDR3 is CASRPSLGLATYEQYF. The CDR3 DNA reads as TGTGCCAGCAGGCCCTCCCTTGGACTAGCGACCTACGAGCAGTACTTC.